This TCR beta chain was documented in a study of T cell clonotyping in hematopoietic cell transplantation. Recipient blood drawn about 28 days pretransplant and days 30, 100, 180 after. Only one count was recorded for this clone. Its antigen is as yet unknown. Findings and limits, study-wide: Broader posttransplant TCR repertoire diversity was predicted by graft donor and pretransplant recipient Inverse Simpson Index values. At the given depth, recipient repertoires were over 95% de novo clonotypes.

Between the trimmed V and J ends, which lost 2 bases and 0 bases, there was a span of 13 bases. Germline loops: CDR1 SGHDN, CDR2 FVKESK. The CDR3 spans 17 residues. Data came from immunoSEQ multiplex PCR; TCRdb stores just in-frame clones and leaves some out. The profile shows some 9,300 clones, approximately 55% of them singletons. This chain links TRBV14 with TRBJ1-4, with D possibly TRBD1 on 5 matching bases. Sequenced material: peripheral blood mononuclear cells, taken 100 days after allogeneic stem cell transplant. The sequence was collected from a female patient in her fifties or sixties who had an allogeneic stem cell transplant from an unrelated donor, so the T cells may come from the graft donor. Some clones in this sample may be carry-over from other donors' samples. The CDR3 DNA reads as TGTGCCAGCAGCCAAATCGGGGGGGGACCAACTAATGAAAAACTGTTTTTT. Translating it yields CASSQIGGGPTNEKLFF.